Detailed here is one T cell receptor beta chain. Its antigen remains unidentified. It was approximately 10 milliliters of peripheral blood that were drawn from each donor. Isolated per sample were at least 7 million PBMCs. These data come from a study of blood T cells in healthy people across ages. Study-level findings and limits: Estimated diversity across one million T cells was deemed an underestimate.

A second PCR, run for about 6 to 11 cycles, used a sample-barcoded 5' primer plus a J-beta primer mix. Unique molecular identifiers of 12 random nucleotides labeled each cDNA. One entry per CDR3 protein results from TCRdb running MiXCR on the 5' RACE reads. The sample lists some 750,000 distinct CDR3 sequences; over 20% were seen once. The clonotype was recovered from a man aged 65 to 85 in good health. The specimen was blood.

CDR3 sequence reads: CASSLRTANTEAFF. The CDR3, as DNA: TGTGCCAGCAGCCTAAGGACAGCGAACACTGAAGCTTTCTTT. This chain joins TRBV3-1 and TRBJ1-1, with D possibly being TRBD1 (6 bases). Trimming stripped 4 bases from V and 1 base from J, with 10 bases between. The CDR3 loop spans 14 amino acids. CDR1 is LGHDT, CDR2 YNNKEL, per germline (reference sequence).